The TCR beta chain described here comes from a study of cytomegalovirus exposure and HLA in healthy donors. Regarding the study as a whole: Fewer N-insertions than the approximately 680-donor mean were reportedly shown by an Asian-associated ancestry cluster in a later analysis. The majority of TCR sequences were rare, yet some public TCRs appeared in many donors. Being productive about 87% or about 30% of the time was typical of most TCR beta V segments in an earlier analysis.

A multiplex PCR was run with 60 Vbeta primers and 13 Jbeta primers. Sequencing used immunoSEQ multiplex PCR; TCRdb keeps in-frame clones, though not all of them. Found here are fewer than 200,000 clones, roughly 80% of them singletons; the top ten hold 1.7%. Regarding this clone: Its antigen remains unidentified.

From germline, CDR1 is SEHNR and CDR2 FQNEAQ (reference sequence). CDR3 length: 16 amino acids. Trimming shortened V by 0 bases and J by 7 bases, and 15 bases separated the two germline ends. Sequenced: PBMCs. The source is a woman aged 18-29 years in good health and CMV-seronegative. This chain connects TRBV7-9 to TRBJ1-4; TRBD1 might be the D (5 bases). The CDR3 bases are TGTGCCAGCAGCTTAGCTCAAGACAGTGAATCTGAAAAACTGTTTTTT. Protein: CASSLAQDSESEKLFF.